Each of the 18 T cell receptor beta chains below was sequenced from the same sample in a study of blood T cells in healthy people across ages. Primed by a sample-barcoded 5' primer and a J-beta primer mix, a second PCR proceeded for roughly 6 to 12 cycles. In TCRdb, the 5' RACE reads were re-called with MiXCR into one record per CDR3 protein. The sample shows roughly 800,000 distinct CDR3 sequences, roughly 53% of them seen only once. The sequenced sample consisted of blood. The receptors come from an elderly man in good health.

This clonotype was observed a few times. CDR3 nucleotide sequence: TGTGCCAGCAGCCGATCAGCCAGGTCCGGGGAGCTGTTTTTT. Encoded protein: CASSRSARSGELFF. V gene TRBV7-3 combines with J gene TRBJ2-2; D not certain. The germline V gene encodes CDR1 SGHTA and CDR2 FQGTGA. This CDR3 has 14 amino acids. The V end was cut by 5 bases, the J end by 6 bases, with 13 bases between.

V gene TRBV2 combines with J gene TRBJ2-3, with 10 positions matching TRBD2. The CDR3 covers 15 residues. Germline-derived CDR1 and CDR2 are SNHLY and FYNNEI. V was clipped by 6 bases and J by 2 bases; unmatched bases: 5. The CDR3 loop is CASRSGRVNTDTQYF. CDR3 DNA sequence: TGTGCCAGCAGAAGCGGGAGGGTGAACACAGATACGCAGTATTTT.

CDR3 DNA: TGTGCCAGCAGTTTCGGGGGCCGACCCTACGAGCAGTACTTC. This codes for CASSFGGRPYEQYF. The V gene is TRBV28, the J gene TRBJ2-5; the D gene could be TRBD1 or TRBD2 (6 bases each). The J call is in doubt because the DNA end fits TRBJ2-7 better. This CDR3 region has 14 residues. Germline assignment: CDR1 MDHEN and CDR2 SYDVKM.

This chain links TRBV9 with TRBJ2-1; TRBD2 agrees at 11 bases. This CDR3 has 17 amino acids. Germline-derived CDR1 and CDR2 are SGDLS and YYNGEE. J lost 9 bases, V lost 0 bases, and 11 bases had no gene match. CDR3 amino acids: CASSVEGPSGRYVEQFF. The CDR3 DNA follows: TGTGCCAGCAGCGTAGAGGGGCCTAGCGGGAGGTACGTTGAGCAGTTCTTC.

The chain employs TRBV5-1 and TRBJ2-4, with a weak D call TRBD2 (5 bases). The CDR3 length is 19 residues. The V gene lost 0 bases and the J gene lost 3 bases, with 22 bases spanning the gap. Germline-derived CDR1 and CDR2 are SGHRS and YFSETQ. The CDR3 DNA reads TGCGCCAGCAGCTTGGAAAGGTTAGACTACACTGGAGGCAAAAACATTCAGTACTTC. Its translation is CASSLERLDYTGGKNIQYF.

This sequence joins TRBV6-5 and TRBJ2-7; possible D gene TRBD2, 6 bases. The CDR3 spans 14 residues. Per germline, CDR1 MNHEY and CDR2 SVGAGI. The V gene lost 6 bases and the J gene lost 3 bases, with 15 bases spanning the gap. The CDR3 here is CASSRGAAYYEQYF. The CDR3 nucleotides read TGTGCCAGCAGCCGCGGGGCGGCCTACTACGAGCAGTACTTC.

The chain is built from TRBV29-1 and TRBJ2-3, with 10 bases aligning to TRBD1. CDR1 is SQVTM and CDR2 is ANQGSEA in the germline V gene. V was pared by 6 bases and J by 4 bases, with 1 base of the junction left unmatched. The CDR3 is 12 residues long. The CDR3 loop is CSVDRGADTQYF. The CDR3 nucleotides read TGCAGCGTGGACAGGGGGGCAGATACGCAGTATTTT.

CDR3 in DNA: TGTGCCAGCAGATATGGGACAGGGGGCTTCCTCTACGAGCAGTACTTC. It codes for CASRYGTGGFLYEQYF. The V call is TRBV5-6, the J call TRBJ2-5; 12 bases agree with TRBD1. The J call may be wrong; the DNA end is better matched by TRBJ2-7. There are 16 residues in the CDR3. Per the germline V gene, CDR1 is SGHDT and CDR2 is YYEEEE.

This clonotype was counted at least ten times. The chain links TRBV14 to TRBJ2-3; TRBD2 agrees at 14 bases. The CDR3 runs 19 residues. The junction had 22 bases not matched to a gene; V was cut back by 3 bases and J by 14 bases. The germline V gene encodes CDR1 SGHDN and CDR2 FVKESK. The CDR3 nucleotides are TGTGCCAGCAGCCACAGACTAGCGGGAGGGCCTGGCTTGGCCAGATACGCGTATTTT. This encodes CASSHRLAGGPGLARYAYF. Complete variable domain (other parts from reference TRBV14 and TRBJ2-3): EAGVTQFPSHSVIEKGQTVTLRCDPISGHDNLYWYRRVMGKEIKFLLHFVKESKQDESGMPNNRFLAERTGGTYSTLKVQPAELEDSGVYFCASSHRLAGGPGLARYAYFGPGTRLTVL.

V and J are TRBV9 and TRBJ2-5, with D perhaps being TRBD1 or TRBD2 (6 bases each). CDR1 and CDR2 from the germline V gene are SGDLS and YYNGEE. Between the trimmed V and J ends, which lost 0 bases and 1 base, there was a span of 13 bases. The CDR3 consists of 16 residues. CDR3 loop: CASSVGGASGQETQYF. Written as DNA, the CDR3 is TGTGCCAGCAGCGTAGGGGGGGCTAGTGGCCAAGAGACCCAGTACTTC.

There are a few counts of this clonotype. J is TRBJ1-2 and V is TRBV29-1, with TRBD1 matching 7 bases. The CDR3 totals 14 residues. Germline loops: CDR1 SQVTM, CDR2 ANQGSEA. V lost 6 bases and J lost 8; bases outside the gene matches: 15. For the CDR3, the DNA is TGCAGCGTCGATACAGGGGCTGCAGGGAGCGGCTACACCTTC. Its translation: CSVDTGAAGSGYTF.

CDR3 sequence reads: CAISSLTGNEQFF. CDR3 sequence (DNA): TGTGCCATCAGCTCATTGACTGGCAATGAGCAGTTCTTC. The chain uses TRBV10-3 and TRBJ2-1; D unresolved. The CDR3 totals 13 residues. The V gene lost 6 bases and the J gene lost 6 bases, with 12 bases spanning the gap. The germline CDR1 and CDR2 sequences are ENHRY and SYGVKD.

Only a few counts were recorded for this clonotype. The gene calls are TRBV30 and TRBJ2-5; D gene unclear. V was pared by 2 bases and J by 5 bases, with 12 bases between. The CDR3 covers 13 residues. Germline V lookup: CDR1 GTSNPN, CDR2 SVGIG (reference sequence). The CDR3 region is CAWSPGPAETQYF. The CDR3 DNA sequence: TGTGCCTGGAGTCCCGGGCCAGCGGAGACCCAGTACTTC.

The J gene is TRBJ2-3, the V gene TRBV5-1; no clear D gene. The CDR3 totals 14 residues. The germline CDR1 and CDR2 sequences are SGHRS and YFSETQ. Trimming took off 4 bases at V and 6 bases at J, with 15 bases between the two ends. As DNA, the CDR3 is TGCGCCAGCAGCCCCCGACCCGACTCTGATACGCAGTATTTT. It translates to CASSPRPDSDTQYF.

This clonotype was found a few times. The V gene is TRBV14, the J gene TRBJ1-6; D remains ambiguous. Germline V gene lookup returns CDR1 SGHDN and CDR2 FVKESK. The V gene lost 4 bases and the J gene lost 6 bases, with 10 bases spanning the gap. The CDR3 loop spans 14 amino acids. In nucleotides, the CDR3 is TGTGCCAGCAGCCTACGGGTTACTAATTCACCCCTCCACTTT. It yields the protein CASSLRVTNSPLHF.

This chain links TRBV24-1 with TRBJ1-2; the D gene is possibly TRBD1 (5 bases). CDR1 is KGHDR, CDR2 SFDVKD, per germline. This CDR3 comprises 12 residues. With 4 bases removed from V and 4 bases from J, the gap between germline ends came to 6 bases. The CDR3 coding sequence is TGTGCCACCAGTGAGGGGACCTATGGCTACACCTTC. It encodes CATSEGTYGYTF.

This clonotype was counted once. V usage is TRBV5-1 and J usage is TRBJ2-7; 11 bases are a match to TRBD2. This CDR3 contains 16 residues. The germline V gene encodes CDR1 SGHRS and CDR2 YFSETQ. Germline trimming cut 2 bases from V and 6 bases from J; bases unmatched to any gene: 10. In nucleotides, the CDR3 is TGCGCCAGCAGCTTTGATAGCGGGAGGGCCAAGGTCGAGCAGTACTTC. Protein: CASSFDSGRAKVEQYF.

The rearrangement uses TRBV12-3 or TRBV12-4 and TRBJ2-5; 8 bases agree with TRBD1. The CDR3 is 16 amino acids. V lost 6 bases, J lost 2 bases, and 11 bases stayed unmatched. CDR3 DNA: TGTGCCAGCAGCTCCGACACAGGGGGGAAACAAGAGACCCAGTACTTC. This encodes CASSSDTGGKQETQYF.